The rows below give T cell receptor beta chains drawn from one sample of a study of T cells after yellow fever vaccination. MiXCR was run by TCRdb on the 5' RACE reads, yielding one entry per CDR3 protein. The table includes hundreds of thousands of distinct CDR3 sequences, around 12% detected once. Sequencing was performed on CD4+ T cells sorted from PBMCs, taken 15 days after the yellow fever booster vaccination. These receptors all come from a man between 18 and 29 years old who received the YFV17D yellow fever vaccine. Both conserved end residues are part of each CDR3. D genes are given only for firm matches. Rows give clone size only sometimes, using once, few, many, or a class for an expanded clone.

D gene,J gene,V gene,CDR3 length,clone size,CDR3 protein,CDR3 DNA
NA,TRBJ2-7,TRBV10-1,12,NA,CASSESLYEQYF,TGCGCCAGCAGTGAGTCCCTTTACGAGCAGTACTTC
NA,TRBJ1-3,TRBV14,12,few,CASSQMGNTIYF,TGTGCCAGCAGCCAAATGGGAAACACCATATATTTT
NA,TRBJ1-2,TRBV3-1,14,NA,CASSQEGGDNGYTF,TGTGCCAGCAGCCAAGAAGGGGGGGACAATGGCTACACCTTC
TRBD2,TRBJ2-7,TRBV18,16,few,CASSPISSGGANEQYF,TGTGCCAGCTCACCGATCTCTAGCGGGGGGGCGAACGAGCAGTACTTC
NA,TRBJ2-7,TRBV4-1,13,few,CASSQEPSYEQYF,TGCGCCAGCAGCCAAGAGCCCTCCTACGAGCAGTACTTC
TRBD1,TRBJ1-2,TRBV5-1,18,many,CASSQNRDRGLINYGYTF,TGCGCCAGCAGCCAAAACCGGGACAGGGGGCTTATCAACTATGGCTACACCTTC
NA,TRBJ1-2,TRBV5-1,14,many,CASSLGPQSDGYTF,TGCGCCAGCAGCTTGGGGCCCCAGAGTGATGGCTACACCTTC
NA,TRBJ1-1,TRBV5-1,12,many,CASSLVGDEAFF,TGCGCCAGCAGCTTGGTCGGGGATGAAGCTTTCTTT
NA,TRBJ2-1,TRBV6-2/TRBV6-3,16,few,CASSYLDVLTGNEQFF,TGTGCCAGCAGTTACCTGGACGTCCTTACGGGTAATGAGCAGTTCTTC
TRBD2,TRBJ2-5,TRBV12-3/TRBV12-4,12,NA,CASTGGGETQYF,TGTGCCAGCACTGGGGGGGGAGAGACCCAGTACTTC
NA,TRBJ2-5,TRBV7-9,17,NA,CASSLAYSGEYPGTQYF,TGTGCCAGCAGCTTAGCATACTCGGGGGAGTACCCCGGGACCCAGTACTTC
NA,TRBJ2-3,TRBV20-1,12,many,CSASLPPDTQYF,TGCAGTGCTAGCTTACCCCCGGATACGCAGTATTTT
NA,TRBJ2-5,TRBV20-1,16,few,CSARSDPRPRQETQYF,TGCAGTGCTAGATCGGACCCTAGACCTCGACAAGAGACCCAGTACTTC
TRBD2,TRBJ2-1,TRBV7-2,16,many,CASSSWRLAGGNEQFF,TGTGCCAGCAGCTCATGGCGACTAGCGGGGGGCAATGAGCAGTTCTTC
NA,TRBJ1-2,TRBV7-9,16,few,CASSSGRAEANYGYTF,TGTGCCAGCAGCTCGGGTCGGGCAGAAGCTAACTATGGCTACACCTTC
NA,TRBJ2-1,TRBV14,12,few,CASSLFGGEQFF,TGTGCCAGCAGCCTGTTCGGCGGTGAGCAGTTCTTC
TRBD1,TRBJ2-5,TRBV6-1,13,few,CARAIGQGETQYF,TGTGCCAGGGCGATTGGACAGGGAGAGACCCAGTACTTC
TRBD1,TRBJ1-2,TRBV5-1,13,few,CASTIEGADGYTF,TGCGCCAGCACGATAGAGGGGGCAGATGGCTACACCTTC
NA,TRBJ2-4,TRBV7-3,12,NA,CASSATGNIQYF,TGTGCCAGCAGCGCTACAGGGAACATTCAGTACTTC
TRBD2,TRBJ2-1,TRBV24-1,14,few,CATSASGGGNEQFF,TGTGCCACCAGTGCTAGCGGGGGGGGGAATGAGCAGTTCTTC
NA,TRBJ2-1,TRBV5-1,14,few,CASSLYRSGNEQFF,TGCGCCAGCAGCTTGTACAGGTCCGGCAATGAGCAGTTCTTC
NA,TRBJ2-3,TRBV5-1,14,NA,CASSLDLAADTQYF,TGCGCCAGCAGCTTGGATTTAGCGGCAGATACGCAGTATTTT
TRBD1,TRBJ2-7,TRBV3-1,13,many,CASSRTGTYEQYF,TGTGCCAGCAGCCGGACAGGGACCTACGAGCAGTACTTC